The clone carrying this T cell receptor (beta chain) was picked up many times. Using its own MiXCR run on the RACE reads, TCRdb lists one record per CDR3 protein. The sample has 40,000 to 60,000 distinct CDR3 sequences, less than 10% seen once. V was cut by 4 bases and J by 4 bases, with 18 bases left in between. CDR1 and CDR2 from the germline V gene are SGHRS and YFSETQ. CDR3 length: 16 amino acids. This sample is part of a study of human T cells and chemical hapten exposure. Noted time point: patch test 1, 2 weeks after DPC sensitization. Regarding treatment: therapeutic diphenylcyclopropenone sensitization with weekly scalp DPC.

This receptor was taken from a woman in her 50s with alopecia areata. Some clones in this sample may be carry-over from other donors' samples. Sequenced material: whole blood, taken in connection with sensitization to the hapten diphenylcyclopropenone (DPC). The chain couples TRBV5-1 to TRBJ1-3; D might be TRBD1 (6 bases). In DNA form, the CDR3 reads TGCGCCAGCAGCCCGATCCAGGGGATAAGAGGAAACACCATATATTTT. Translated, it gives CASSPIQGIRGNTIYF.